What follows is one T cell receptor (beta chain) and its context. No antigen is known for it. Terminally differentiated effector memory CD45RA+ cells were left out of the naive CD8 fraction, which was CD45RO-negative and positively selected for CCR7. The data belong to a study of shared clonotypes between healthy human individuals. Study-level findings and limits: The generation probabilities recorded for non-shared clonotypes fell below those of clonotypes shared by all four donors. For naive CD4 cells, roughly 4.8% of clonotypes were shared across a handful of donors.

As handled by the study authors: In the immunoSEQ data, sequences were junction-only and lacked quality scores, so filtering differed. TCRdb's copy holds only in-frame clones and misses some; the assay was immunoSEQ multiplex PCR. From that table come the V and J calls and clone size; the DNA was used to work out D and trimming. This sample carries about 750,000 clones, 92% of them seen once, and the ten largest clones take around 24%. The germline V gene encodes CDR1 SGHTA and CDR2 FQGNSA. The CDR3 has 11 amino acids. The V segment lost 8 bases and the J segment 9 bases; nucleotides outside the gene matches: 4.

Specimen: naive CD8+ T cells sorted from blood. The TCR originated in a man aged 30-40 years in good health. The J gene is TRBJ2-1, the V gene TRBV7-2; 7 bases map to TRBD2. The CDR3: CASLGGFEQFF. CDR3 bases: TGTGCCAGCTTGGGGGGGTTTGAGCAGTTCTTC.